This T cell receptor (beta chain) was profiled in a study of shared clonotypes between healthy human individuals (dated by TCRdb to 2019 to 2021). Turning to the overall study: A few men and a couple of women, aged 18 to 49 years, made up the cohort. Per donor, three plates each were used for CD4 naive and CD4 memory, two for CD8 naive, and one for CD8 memory. To estimate repertoire size and how much clonotypes are shared between individuals, the study performed deep sequencing of blood TCR repertoires from five healthy adults. To increase sequencing depth and limit assay-specific biases, TCR repertoire library preparation and sequencing were carried out by different laboratories using diverse techniques. Leukapheresis yielded between about 0.9 and 9.5 billion PBMCs per donor.

For this clone: Its antigen is unknown. Base qualities are not at hand, and no much larger clone is one base apart.

TCR CDR3 regions were amplified from genomic DNA by multiplex PCR using the deep immunoSEQ assay. Extracted genomic DNA from each cell subset was spread evenly across all wells of several immunoSEQ 96-well plates, with each plate serving as a replicate. For sorted subsets, each replicate PCR was loaded with 200 ng genomic DNA, equivalent to 30,000 or so T cell genomes. Purified libraries were measured with a Qubit 3.0 fluorometer, size-checked on a Bioanalyzer 2100, and measured again with the KAPA Library Quantification kit. A separate single-read 150-cycle Illumina NextSeq 550 flow cell was used to sequence each immunoSEQ 96-well plate. The authors' analysis ran thus. Because the immunoSEQ output held only junctional sequences and lacked quality scores, the filtering could not match the filtering applied to full-length reads. Sequences were annotated with PyIR, a Python wrapper for IgBLAST v1.9, and V/J genes and CDR3 were assigned using IMGT germline references. Any read was removed if the V/J assignment was weak (E-value above 1e-6), the CDR3 was missing, or the read contained stop codons, out-of-frame junctions, or ambiguous translated residues. V3J clonotypes were defined as sequences sharing an identical inferred V gene, J gene, and CDR3 amino acid sequence. To compute the percentage overlap between repertoires, the number of shared unique clonotypes was divided by the size of the smaller repertoire. Three approaches were used to assess repertoire richness: RTK rarefaction, the Chao1 estimator, and Recon v2.1 estimates of unobserved clonotypes. For all TCRbeta clonotypes obtained by the gDNA method from four donors, generation probabilities were computed with OLGA. This is the immuneACCESS table as TCRdb keeps it, with only in-frame sequences that have V and J called. A part of the clones is gone; compared with another copy, unresolved V genes explain less than half, and the rest is unexplained. D and trimming were read from the DNA, whereas the V and J calls and clone size are those reported in that table. Across this sample there are over a million clones, with about 96% seen only once. The biggest ten clones account for approximately 1.1% of the sample.

The investigation overall reported the following: Sampling was restricted to blood, and TCR repertoires in tissues likely differ from the TCR repertoires found in blood. About 5% of naive CD4, 3% to 4% of naive CD8, about 2.5% of memory CD4, and about 0.4% of memory CD8 clonotypes were shared across four donors. Larger estimated clonotype richness was generally found for naive subsets than for memory subsets. Pairwise subsampling led to the expectation that sequencing depth would affect the degree of clonotype sharing among donors. Because the study included a small number of donors, the genetic and exposure-history diversity represented was limited. Rarefaction of sorted-subset datasets indicated incomplete sequencing despite the large sequencing depth. Higher generation probabilities were observed for clonotypes shared by all four sorted-subset donors than for non-shared clonotypes.

The donors were healthy, HIV-negative adults who had no recently reported acute infections or vaccinations. All donors were Caucasian adults living in Nashville, Tennessee, USA. CD4+ T cells were enriched through magnetic negative selection, after which naive cells were positively selected on CD45RA and the remaining negative fraction served as the memory subset. After blood collection by leukapheresis, PBMCs were isolated using Ficoll-Histopaque density gradient centrifugation and then cryopreserved in the vapor phase of liquid nitrogen. Analytical flow cytometry was used to check the purity and quantity of every magnetically sorted T cell population. Genomic DNA was isolated from each sorted fraction and quantified by UV absorbance on a Nanodrop 2000c. CDR1 SGDLS and CDR2 YYNGEE are derived from the germline V gene. V is cut by 3 bases and J by 3 bases, and the space between the germline ends is 13 bases. Taken from cysteine to phenylalanine, the CDR3 has 14 residues. Only the CDR3 region is kept as DNA, spanning 42 bases read in frame from base 1.

The chain joins TRBV9 to TRBJ2-7; D gene: possibly TRBD1, on 5 matching bases. The sequence was obtained from a man aged 25-45 years in good health. The sample consisted of naive CD4+ T cells sorted from blood. This specimen's cell subset or site label, interpreted: CD45RA+ positively selected. The DNA reads TGTGCCAGCAGCGGTCAGGGCTCGGGCTACGAGCAGTACTTC. This encodes CASSGQGSGYEQYF.